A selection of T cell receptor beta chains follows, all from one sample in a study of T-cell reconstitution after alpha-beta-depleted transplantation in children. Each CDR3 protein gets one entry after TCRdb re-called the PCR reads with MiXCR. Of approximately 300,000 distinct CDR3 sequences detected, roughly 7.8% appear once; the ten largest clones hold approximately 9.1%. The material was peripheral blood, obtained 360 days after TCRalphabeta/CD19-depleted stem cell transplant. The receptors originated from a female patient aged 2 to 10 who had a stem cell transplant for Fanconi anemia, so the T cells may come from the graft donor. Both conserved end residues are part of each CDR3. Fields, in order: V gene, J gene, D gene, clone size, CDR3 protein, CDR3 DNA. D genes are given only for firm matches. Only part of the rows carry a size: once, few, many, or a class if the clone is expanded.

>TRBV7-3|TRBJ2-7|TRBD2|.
CASSPLAGGSYEQYF
TGTGCCAGCAGCCCTCTAGCGGGGGGATCCTACGAGCAGTACTTC
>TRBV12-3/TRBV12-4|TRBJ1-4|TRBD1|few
CASSFLTGGEGANEKLFF
TGTGCCAGCAGTTTCCTGACAGGGGGTGAGGGGGCTAATGAAAAACTGTTTTTT
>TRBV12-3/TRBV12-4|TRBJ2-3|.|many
CASSFRMRRDTQYF
TGTGCCAGCAGTTTCAGGATGCGGAGGGATACGCAGTATTTT
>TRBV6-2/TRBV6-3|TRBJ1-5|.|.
CASSYRLAGNQPQHF
TGTGCCAGCAGTTACAGGTTAGCGGGCAATCAGCCCCAGCATTTT
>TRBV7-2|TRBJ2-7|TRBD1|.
CASCPRTGGLYEQYF
TGTGCCAGCTGCCCCCGGACAGGGGGCCTCTACGAGCAGTACTTC
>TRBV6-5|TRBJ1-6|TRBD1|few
CASSYFSGTGGSPLHF
TGTGCCAGCAGTTACTTTTCAGGGACAGGGGGTTCACCCCTCCACTTT
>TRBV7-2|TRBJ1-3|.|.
CASSLTGLLSGNTIYF
TGTGCCAGCAGCTTAACAGGGCTGCTCTCTGGAAACACCATATATTTT
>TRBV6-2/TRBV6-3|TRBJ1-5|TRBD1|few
CASSFPTGWFQPQHF
TGTGCCAGCAGTTTCCCGACAGGGTGGTTCCAGCCCCAGCATTTT
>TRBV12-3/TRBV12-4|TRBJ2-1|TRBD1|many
CASSQYGTGDSNEQFF
TGTGCCAGCAGTCAATATGGGACAGGGGATAGCAATGAGCAGTTCTTC
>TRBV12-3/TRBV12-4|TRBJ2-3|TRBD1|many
CASSDGQGENTDTQYF
TGTGCCAGCAGCGATGGACAGGGGGAAAACACAGATACGCAGTATTTT
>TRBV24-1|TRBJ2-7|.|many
CATSDTAGSYEQYF
TGTGCCACCAGTGATACGGCTGGGAGTTACGAGCAGTACTTC
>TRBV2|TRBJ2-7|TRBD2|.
CASRTSGGYNEQYF
TGTGCCAGCAGGACTAGCGGGGGGTATAACGAGCAGTACTTC
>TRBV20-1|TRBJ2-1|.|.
CSAPKGGFSYNEQFF
TGCAGTGCTCCCAAGGGGGGCTTCTCCTACAATGAGCAGTTCTTC
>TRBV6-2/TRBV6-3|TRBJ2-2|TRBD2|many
CASSYSLAVMTGELFF
TGTGCCAGCAGTTACTCACTAGCGGTTATGACCGGGGAGCTGTTTTTT
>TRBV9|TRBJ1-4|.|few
CASSLRTGSNEKLFF
TGTGCCAGCAGCCTACGAACAGGGTCTAATGAAAAACTGTTTTTT
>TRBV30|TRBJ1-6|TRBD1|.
CAWTNPGQVYSPLHF
TGTGCCTGGACTAACCCGGGACAGGTTTATTCACCCCTCCACTTT
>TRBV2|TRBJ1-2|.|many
CASSELLYGYTF
TGTGCCAGCAGTGAACTGCTCTATGGCTACACCTTC
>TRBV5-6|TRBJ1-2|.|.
CASSLYRLGGYTF
TGTGCCAGCAGCTTGTACAGGCTGGGTGGCTACACCTTC
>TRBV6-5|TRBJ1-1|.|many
CASTGGGRPEAFF
TGTGCCAGCACAGGCGGGGGCCGCCCTGAAGCTTTCTTT
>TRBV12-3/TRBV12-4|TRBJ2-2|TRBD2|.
CASKIGLANTGELFF
TGTGCCAGCAAAATCGGACTAGCCAACACCGGGGAGCTGTTTTTT
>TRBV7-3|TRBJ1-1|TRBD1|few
CASSWQGGTEAFF
TGTGCCAGCAGCTGGCAGGGGGGCACTGAAGCTTTCTTT
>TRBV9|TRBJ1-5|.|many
CASSESGDHQPQHF
TGTGCCAGCAGCGAATCCGGGGATCATCAGCCCCAGCATTTT
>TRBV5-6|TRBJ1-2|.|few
CASSFRSRLSSYGYTF
TGTGCCAGCAGCTTTAGGAGCAGACTCTCCTCATATGGCTACACCTTC
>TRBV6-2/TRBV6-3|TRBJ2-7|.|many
CASSLPGGGYEQYF
TGTGCCAGCAGCCTCCCCGGGGGTGGCTACGAGCAGTACTTC
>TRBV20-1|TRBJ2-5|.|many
CSVVQGGNQETQYF
TGCAGCGTTGTTCAGGGGGGGAACCAAGAGACCCAGTACTTC
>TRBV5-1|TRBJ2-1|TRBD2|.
CASSLARRGGGMDEQFF
TGCGCCAGCAGCTTGGCCCGGCGGGGGGGCGGTATGGATGAGCAGTTCTTC
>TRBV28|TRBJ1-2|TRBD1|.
CASSITGTGISANYGYTF
TGTGCCAGCAGTATTACCGGGACAGGGATATCCGCTAACTATGGCTACACCTTC
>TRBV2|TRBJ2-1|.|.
CASSEPNEQFF
TGTGCCAGCAGTGAGCCGAATGAGCAGTTCTTC
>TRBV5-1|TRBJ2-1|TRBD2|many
CASSLAASGTHEQFF
TGCGCCAGCAGCTTGGCGGCTAGCGGTACACATGAGCAGTTCTTC
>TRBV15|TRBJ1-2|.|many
CATSRVRQTNYGYTF
TGTGCCACCAGCAGAGTCAGACAGACTAACTATGGCTACACCTTC
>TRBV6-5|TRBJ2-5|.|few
CASSYSGVPQETQYF
TGTGCCAGCAGTTACTCGGGGGTCCCCCAAGAGACCCAGTACTTC
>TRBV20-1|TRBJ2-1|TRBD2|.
CSARGLAGETYNEQFF
TGCAGTGCTAGGGGACTAGCGGGAGAAACATACAATGAGCAGTTCTTC
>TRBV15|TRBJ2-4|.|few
CATESSSSSSGLAKNIQYF
TGTGCCACCGAGTCGTCTAGTTCATCATCAGGGTTGGCCAAAAACATTCAGTACTTC
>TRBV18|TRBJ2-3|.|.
CASSPGRTSTDTQYF
TGTGCCAGCTCACCGGGACGGACAAGCACAGATACGCAGTATTTT
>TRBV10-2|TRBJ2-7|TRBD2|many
CASSGMGLSYEQYF
TGCGCCAGCAGTGGGATGGGACTATCCTACGAGCAGTACTTC
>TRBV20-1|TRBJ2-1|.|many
CSAEGRGHPDNEQFF
TGCAGTGCTGAGGGAAGGGGACACCCGGACAATGAGCAGTTCTTC
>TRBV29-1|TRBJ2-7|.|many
CSVEVPSSYEQYF
TGCAGCGTTGAAGTTCCTAGCTCCTACGAGCAGTACTTC
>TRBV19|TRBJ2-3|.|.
CASSGGTHVGTDTQYF
TGTGCCAGTAGTGGGGGGACGCATGTCGGCACAGATACGCAGTATTTT
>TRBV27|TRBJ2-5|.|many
CASSLGPRVETQYF
TGTGCCAGCAGTTTGGGCCCACGGGTCGAGACCCAGTACTTC
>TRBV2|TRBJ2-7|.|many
CASEGYEQYF
TGTGCAAGCGAGGGGTACGAGCAGTACTTC
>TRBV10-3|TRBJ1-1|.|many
CAISPKGNTEAFF
TGTGCCATCAGTCCCAAAGGGAACACTGAAGCTTTCTTT
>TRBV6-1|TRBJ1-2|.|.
CASSEDRNYGYTF
TGTGCCAGCAGTGAAGACAGGAACTATGGCTACACCTTC
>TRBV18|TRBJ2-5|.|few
CASSPPGGGRQETQYF
TGTGCCAGCTCACCACCGGGCGGGGGCCGACAAGAGACCCAGTACTTC
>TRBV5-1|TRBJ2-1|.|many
CASATGTPFGNEQFF
TGCGCCAGCGCGACCGGGACCCCTTTTGGCAATGAGCAGTTCTTC
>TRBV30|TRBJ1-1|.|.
CAWKGQNTEAFF
TGTGCCTGGAAGGGACAGAACACTGAAGCTTTCTTT
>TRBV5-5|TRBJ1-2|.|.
CASSLGQRGYTF
TGTGCCAGCAGCCTAGGACAGAGGGGCTACACCTTC
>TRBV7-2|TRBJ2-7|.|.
CASSLALGQRLYEQYF
TGTGCCAGCAGCTTAGCGCTTGGGCAGAGACTCTACGAGCAGTACTTC
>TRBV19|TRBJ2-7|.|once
CASSRADRWEQYF
TGTGCCAGTAGTAGGGCGGACCGCTGGGAGCAGTACTTC